The 2 T cell receptor beta chains below were found in one sample sequenced in a study of T cell responses to AZD1222 COVID-19 vaccine. Here immunoSEQ multiplex PCR was the method, and the copy in TCRdb shows in-frame clones only, minus some. The sample lists 200,000 or so clones; 80% to 90% were seen once. The specimen comprised peripheral blood, sampled on day 0 of MenACWY control vaccination. The origin of the receptors is an adult in good health.

The table lists this clone with a count of one. The chain recombines TRBV28 with TRBJ1-6, with TRBD1 as a possible D gene (6 bases). The CDR3 is 14 amino acids. V lost 10 bases to trimming and J lost 4 bases, with 14 bases between them. CDR1 is MDHEN, CDR2 SYDVKM, per germline. CDR3 amino acids: CATDRKGYNSPLHF. The CDR3 DNA reads TGTGCCACTGACAGGAAGGGTTATAATTCACCCCTCCACTTT.

V is TRBV28 and J is TRBJ2-3, with D unclear. CDR3 size: 13 residues. Trimming left V 5 bases short and J 8 bases short, with 14 bases between. From germline, CDR1 is MDHEN and CDR2 SYDVKM. The CDR3 DNA reads as TGTGCCAGCAGTGCTAAGTCGGTCCTTACGCAGTATTTT. Protein sequence: CASSAKSVLTQYF. The full variable domain, rest sourced from reference TRBV28 and TRBJ2-3, is DVKVTQSSRYLVKRTGEKVFLECVQDMDHENMFWYRQDPGLGLRLIYFSYDVKMKEKGDIPEGYSVSREKKERFSLILESASTNQTSMYLCASSAKSVLTQYFGPGTRLTVL.